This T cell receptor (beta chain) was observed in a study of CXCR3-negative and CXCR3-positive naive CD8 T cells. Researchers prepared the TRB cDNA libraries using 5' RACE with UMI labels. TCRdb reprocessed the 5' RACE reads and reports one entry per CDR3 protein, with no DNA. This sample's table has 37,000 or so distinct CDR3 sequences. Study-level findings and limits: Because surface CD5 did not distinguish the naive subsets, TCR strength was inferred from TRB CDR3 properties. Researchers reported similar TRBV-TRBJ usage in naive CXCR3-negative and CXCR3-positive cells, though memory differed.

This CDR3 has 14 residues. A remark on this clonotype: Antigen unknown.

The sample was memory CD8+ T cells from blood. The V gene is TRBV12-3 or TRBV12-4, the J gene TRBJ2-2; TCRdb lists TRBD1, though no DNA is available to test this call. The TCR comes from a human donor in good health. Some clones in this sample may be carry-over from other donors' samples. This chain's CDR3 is CASTLEVYTGELFF.